These 32 T cell receptor beta chains share one sample of origin, sequenced in a study of cytomegalovirus exposure and HLA in healthy donors. PCR involved 60 Vbeta and 13 Jbeta primers. Produced via immunoSEQ multiplex PCR; TCRdb's table is partial and in-frame only. Here the sample spans approximately 140,000 clones, 82% being singletons. Sequenced input: PBMCs. Every receptor here comes from a male donor in good health and CMV-seronegative.

This clone has just one count. The J gene is TRBJ1-4, the V gene TRBV7-9; 10 bases match TRBD1. This CDR3 comprises 17 residues. With V trimmed by 5 bases and J by 3 bases, 9 bases remained unmatched. CDR1 and CDR2 (germline): SEHNR, FQNEAQ (reference sequence). DNA for the CDR3: TGTGCCAGCAGCCCTCGACAGGGGGCGCGAGCTAATGAAAAACTGTTTTTT. It yields the protein CASSPRQGARANEKLFF. Full variable domain (missing parts from reference TRBV7-9 and TRBJ1-4): DTGVSQNPRHKITKRGQNVTFRCDPISEHNRLYWYRQTLGQGPEFLTYFQNEAQLEKSRLLSDRFSAERPKGSFSTLEIQRTEQGDSAMYLCASSPRQGARANEKLFFGSGTQLSVL.

V and J are TRBV27 and TRBJ2-1; a weak D match, TRBD1 (5 bases). Between the trimmed V and J ends, which lost 6 bases and 8 bases, there was a span of 20 bases. There are 15 residues in the CDR3. Germline-derived CDR1 and CDR2 are MNHEY and SMNVEV (reference sequence). The CDR3 region is CASSRSRGMGDEQFF. CDR3 DNA sequence: TGTGCCAGCAGCCGCTCTAGGGGTATGGGCGATGAGCAGTTCTTC.

This chain connects TRBV30 to TRBJ2-5, with 7 bases that match TRBD2. The CDR3 length is 15 residues. Germline V gene sequence: CDR1 GTSNPN, CDR2 SVGIG (reference sequence). V gave up 0 bases and J gave up 4 bases; unmatched junction bases: 8. The chain's CDR3 is CAWSVPRASGETQYF. CDR3 nucleotides: TGTGCCTGGAGTGTACCTCGGGCTAGCGGAGAGACCCAGTACTTC.

The rearrangement joins TRBV4-3 to TRBJ2-1, with TRBD2 matching 11 bases. The CDR3 totals 17 residues. V lost 3 bases and J lost 4; bases outside the gene matches: 8. Germline V gene data show CDR1 as LGHNA and CDR2 as YSLEER. CDR3 coding DNA: TGCGCCAGCAGCCAGGACCAACTAGCGGGGGAATACAATGAGCAGTTCTTC. This sequence encodes CASSQDQLAGEYNEQFF.

Only a few counts were recorded for this clone. This CDR3 is CASSQGQGPLNEQFF. The CDR3 DNA reads TGTGCCAGCAGCCAGGGACAGGGGCCCCTGAATGAGCAGTTCTTC. The chain uses TRBV4-2 and TRBJ2-1, with TRBD1 matching 10 bases. CDR1 LGHNA and CDR2 YNFKEQ come from the germline V gene. The V segment lost 3 bases and the J segment 7 bases; nucleotides outside the gene matches: 6. The CDR3 runs 15 residues.

The chain joins TRBV4-1 to TRBJ2-2, with TRBD2 identical over 11 bases. The CDR3 contains 16 residues. V trimming: 4 bases; J trimming: 7 bases; junction bases outside the gene matches: 8. Germline CDR1 MGHRA, CDR2 YSYEKL. This CDR3 reads CASSLLAGVVGGELFF. DNA of the CDR3: TGCGCCAGCAGCCTACTAGCGGGAGTGGTAGGCGGGGAGCTGTTTTTT.

The genes are TRBV4-3 and TRBJ1-6; the D gene is possibly TRBD1 (5 bases). The V end was cut by 5 bases, the J end by 7 bases, with 12 bases between. CDR3 length: 14 amino acids. Germline assignment: CDR1 LGHNA and CDR2 YSLEER. CDR3 region: CASSSSGGNSPLHF. CDR3 in DNA: TGCGCCAGCAGCTCATCCGGGGGAAATTCACCCCTCCACTTT.

The chain employs TRBV28 and TRBJ2-7; 10 bases are shared with TRBD2. The CDR3 totals 15 residues. Germline CDR1 reads MDHEN; CDR2 reads SYDVKM. V dropped 2 bases and J dropped 3; count of bases not matched to a gene: 4. CDR3 sequence: CASSLGGLALYEQYF. Written as DNA, the CDR3 is TGTGCCAGCAGTTTAGGGGGACTAGCGCTCTACGAGCAGTACTTC.

The chain is built from TRBV9 and TRBJ2-1, with D perhaps matching TRBD1 (5 bases). Germline CDR1 and CDR2: SGDLS and YYNGEE. Trimming removed 4 bases from V and 5 bases from J, with 16 bases in between. The CDR3 has 15 residues. DNA for the CDR3: TGTGCCAGCAGCCAGGGTAAGGGATTGGACAATGAGCAGTTCTTC. Its protein is CASSQGKGLDNEQFF.

This clone was seen only a few times. The chain joins TRBV19 to TRBJ2-3; 8 nucleotides line up with TRBD2. This CDR3 region has 15 residues. CDR1 is LNHDA and CDR2 is SQIVND in the germline V gene (reference sequence). V trimming: 11 bases; J trimming: 0 bases; junction bases outside the gene matches: 10. The CDR3 region has the DNA TGTGCCGGCCCCAGCGGGGGCACTAGCACAGATACGCAGTATTTT. Encoded protein: CAGPSGGTSTDTQYF.

V and J are TRBV19 and TRBJ2-3, with 12 nucleotides matching TRBD1. Trimming took 5 bases from V and 2 from J; bases not matched to a gene: 5. Germline loops: CDR1 LNHDA, CDR2 SQIVND (reference sequence). The CDR3 sequence is 16 residues long. The CDR3 region is CASSHLGQGATDTQYF. CDR3 sequence (DNA): TGTGCCAGTAGTCACCTGGGACAGGGGGCCACAGATACGCAGTATTTT.

The chain combines TRBV9 with TRBJ2-6; D is undetermined. Looked up from germline, CDR1 is SGDLS and CDR2 is YYNGEE. Trimming removed 4 bases from V and 7 bases from J, with 9 bases in between. The CDR3 sequence is 13 residues long. This CDR3 is CASSTLYANVLTF. Here the CDR3 DNA reads TGTGCCAGCAGCACTTTGTACGCCAACGTCCTGACTTTC.

CDR3 sequence (DNA): TGTGCCAGCGGCCCCTCCCCATCCGAGCAGTACTTC. Amino acid sequence: CASGPSPSEQYF. This chain connects TRBV27 to TRBJ2-7; D not certain. The CDR3 length is 12 residues. The germline CDR1 and CDR2 sequences are MNHEY and SMNVEV (reference sequence). The germline V and J ends were trimmed by 8 bases and 6 bases, with 14 bases remaining between them.

V usage is TRBV18 and J usage is TRBJ2-6, with D uncertain. The CDR3 extends over 17 amino acids. Germline loops: CDR1 KGHSH, CDR2 LQKENI. Trimming removed 0 bases from V and 0 bases from J, with 9 bases in between. CDR3 nucleotide sequence: TGTGCCAGCTCACCACCGTCCCGACTCTCTGGGGCCAACGTCCTGACTTTC. Translating gives CASSPPSRLSGANVLTF.

This chain joins TRBV6-5 and TRBJ2-1; 9 bases are shared with TRBD1. This CDR3 is 15 amino acids long. Germline values: CDR1 MNHEY, CDR2 SVGAGI. Trimming cost V 6 bases and J 10 bases; bases outside gene matches: 13. The CDR3: CASSPGQGVLEEQFF. The CDR3 DNA is TGTGCCAGCAGCCCGGGACAGGGTGTCCTAGAAGAGCAGTTCTTC.

V usage is TRBV28 and J usage is TRBJ1-5, with D possibly being TRBD1 (6 bases). V was clipped by 6 bases and J by 0 bases, with 21 bases between them. The CDR3 spans 18 residues. Germline CDR1 MDHEN, CDR2 SYDVKM. CDR3 in amino acids: CASRFQSGTPGSNQPQHF. The CDR3 nucleotides are TGTGCCAGCAGGTTCCAATCCGGGACACCGGGTAGCAATCAGCCCCAGCATTTT.

This chain links TRBV19 with TRBJ2-3; D perhaps matches TRBD2 (5 bases). Per the germline V gene, CDR1 is LNHDA and CDR2 is SQIVND (reference sequence). This CDR3 has 13 residues. The V and J ends lost 4 bases and 2 bases respectively, with 7 bases between them. As DNA, the CDR3 is TGTGCCAGTAGTACGGGATTCACAGATACGCAGTATTTT. Translation gives CASSTGFTDTQYF.

The V and J genes are TRBV19 and TRBJ1-1; 9 bases line up with TRBD1. This CDR3 is 14 amino acids long. V was clipped by 6 bases and J by 6 bases; unmatched bases: 8. Germline values: CDR1 LNHDA, CDR2 SQIVND (reference sequence). The CDR3 loop is CASRIQGAEAEAFF. The CDR3 coding sequence is TGTGCCAGTAGAATACAGGGGGCGGAGGCTGAAGCTTTCTTT.

The chain is built from TRBV2 and TRBJ2-5, with 10 bases aligning to TRBD2. The end of the DNA fits TRBJ2-7 better, so the J call may be wrong. CDR1 is SNHLY, CDR2 FYNNEI, per germline. This CDR3 region has 14 residues. CDR3 region: CASSELAGVNEQYF. The CDR3 DNA follows: TGTGCCAGCAGTGAACTAGCGGGAGTAAACGAGCAGTACTTC.

This chain joins TRBV2 and TRBJ2-7; no firm D call. The germline gives CDR1 SNHLY, CDR2 FYNNEI. This CDR3 spans 14 amino acids. V was pared by 3 bases and J by 6 bases, with 15 bases between. CDR3 nucleotides: TGTGCCAGCAGTGAGAGCTGGAGAGCGAGCGAGCAGTACTTC. It codes for CASSESWRASEQYF.

J is TRBJ2-7 and V is TRBV19, with a weak D call TRBD1 (5 bases). Looked up from germline, CDR1 is LNHDA and CDR2 is SQIVND (reference sequence). V shed 5 bases and J shed 7 bases, with 21 bases lying between them. The CDR3 length is 15 residues. CDR3 coding DNA: TGTGCCAGTAGTTCCTCGTTATTAGGGGTTCGGGAGCAGTACTTC. This codes for CASSSSLLGVREQYF.

V usage is TRBV14 and J usage is TRBJ2-1; no definite D call. This CDR3 is 13 amino acids long. Looked up from germline, CDR1 is SGHDN and CDR2 is FVKESK. Trimming removed 4 bases from V and 0 bases from J, with 4 bases in between. The chain's CDR3 is CASSPVSYNEQFF. The CDR3 DNA is TGTGCCAGCAGCCCCGTCTCCTACAATGAGCAGTTCTTC.

V usage is TRBV7-9 and J usage is TRBJ1-4, with D tentatively TRBD1 (5 bases). The length of the CDR3 is 16 residues. V was shortened by 1 base and J by 3 bases, with 12 bases between the two germline ends. The germline V gene encodes CDR1 SEHNR and CDR2 FQNEAQ (reference sequence). The CDR3 spells CASSLVPGGANEKLFF. CDR3 nucleotides: TGTGCCAGCAGCTTAGTACCCGGGGGAGCTAATGAAAAACTGTTTTTT.

This CDR3 reads CASSVVVGLAADTQYF. CDR3 nucleotides: TGTGCCAGCAGCGTAGTGGTGGGACTAGCAGCAGATACGCAGTATTTT. The chain links TRBV9 to TRBJ2-3; 9 nucleotides agree with TRBD2. V shed 0 bases, J shed 4 bases, and the junction held 6 bases outside the gene matches. Germline-derived CDR1 and CDR2 are SGDLS and YYNGEE. The CDR3 runs to 16 residues.

This clone is a singleton in its sample. CDR3 DNA: TGTGCCAGCAGGATGAACAGGGGTAAAGGCTACACCTTC. Translating gives CASRMNRGKGYTF. The chain combines TRBV6-5 with TRBJ1-2; 7 bases line up with TRBD1. The CDR3 covers 13 residues. J gave up 8 bases and V 6 bases, and 9 bases lay outside the gene matches. From germline, CDR1 is MNHEY and CDR2 SVGAGI.

V is TRBV7-9 and J is TRBJ2-5; 11 nucleotides match TRBD1. This CDR3 is built from 13 residues. The V gene end was trimmed by 6 bases and the J gene end by 5 bases; junction bases not matched to a gene: 2. Germline CDR1 SEHNR, CDR2 FQNEAQ (reference sequence). The CDR3 DNA reads as TGTGCCAGCAGACGGACAGGGGGCGAGACCCAGTACTTC. As protein: CASRRTGGETQYF.

The gene calls are TRBV4-3 and TRBJ2-1; D possibly corresponds to TRBD2 (5 bases). V shed 2 bases and J shed 9 bases, with 14 bases lying between them. The CDR3 runs 14 residues. The germline CDR1 and CDR2 sequences are LGHNA and YSLEER. The CDR3, as DNA: TGCGCCAGCAGCCAATACCGTAGTCGGGGTGAGCAGTTCTTC. Protein product: CASSQYRSRGEQFF.

This chain links TRBV7-9 with TRBJ1-4; a possible D gene is TRBD1 (6 bases). The V end was cut by 5 bases, the J end by 4 bases, with 11 bases between. The germline V gene encodes CDR1 SEHNR and CDR2 FQNEAQ (reference sequence). This CDR3 is 14 amino acids long. CDR3 DNA sequence: TGTGCCAGCAGCCAGACAGGATTTAATGAAAAACTGTTTTTT. Residues: CASSQTGFNEKLFF.

The chain recombines TRBV29-1 with TRBJ2-1; TRBD2 agrees at 7 bases. Germline V gene lookup returns CDR1 SQVTM and CDR2 ANQGSEA. Trimming removed 5 bases from V and 4 bases from J; junction bases left unmatched: 11. This CDR3 has 15 amino acids. The CDR3 DNA is TGCAGCGTTAGTCTTGGCCCTAGCGGTTACAATGAGCAGTTCTTC. As protein: CSVSLGPSGYNEQFF.

The CDR3 sequence is CASSEAGGRGGNEQFF. CDR3 coding DNA: TGTGCCAGCAGTGAAGCTGGAGGGAGGGGGGGGAATGAGCAGTTCTTC. The chain joins TRBV6-1 to TRBJ2-1, with a weak D call TRBD2 (7 bases). The CDR3 is 16 amino acids. Trimming stripped 0 bases from V and 7 bases from J, with 16 bases between. CDR1 is MNHNS, CDR2 SASEGT, per germline.

The V and J genes are TRBV6-1 and TRBJ1-1, with TRBD1 as a possible D gene (6 bases). V was trimmed by 3 bases and J by 1 base, leaving 15 bases between them. CDR1 and CDR2 (germline): MNHNS, SASEGT. This CDR3 is built from 16 residues. This CDR3 reads CASSEWSGEGNTEAFF. As DNA, the CDR3 is TGTGCCAGCAGTGAGTGGTCAGGGGAAGGGAACACTGAAGCTTTCTTT.

The rearrangement joins TRBV6-5 to TRBJ2-5, with a tentative D call TRBD2 (6 bases). The closer fit of TRBJ2-7 to the DNA end suggests the J call may be wrong. The CDR3 is 15 residues long. Germline CDR1 reads MNHEY; CDR2 reads SVGAGI. The CDR3 DNA sequence: TGTGCCAGCAGTTACTCGGCAGGCCGGAGGGACGAGCAGTACTTC. Translated: CASSYSAGRRDEQYF.